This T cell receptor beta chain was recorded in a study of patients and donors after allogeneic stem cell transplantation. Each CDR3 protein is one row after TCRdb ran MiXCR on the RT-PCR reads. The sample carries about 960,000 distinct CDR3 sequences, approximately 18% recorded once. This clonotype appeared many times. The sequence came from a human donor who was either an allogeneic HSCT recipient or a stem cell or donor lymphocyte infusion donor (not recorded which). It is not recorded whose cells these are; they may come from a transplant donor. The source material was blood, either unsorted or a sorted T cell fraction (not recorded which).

In DNA, the CDR3 is TGTGCCATCAGTAAGGACAGGGATCTGCCAGATACGCAGTATTTT. Encoded protein: CAISKDRDLPDTQYF. The chain employs TRBV10-3 and TRBJ2-3, with 8 bases identical to TRBD1. Germline CDR1 and CDR2: ENHRY and SYGVKD. The CDR3 sequence is 15 residues long. V shed 5 bases and J 4 bases; nucleotides not matched to a gene: 8.